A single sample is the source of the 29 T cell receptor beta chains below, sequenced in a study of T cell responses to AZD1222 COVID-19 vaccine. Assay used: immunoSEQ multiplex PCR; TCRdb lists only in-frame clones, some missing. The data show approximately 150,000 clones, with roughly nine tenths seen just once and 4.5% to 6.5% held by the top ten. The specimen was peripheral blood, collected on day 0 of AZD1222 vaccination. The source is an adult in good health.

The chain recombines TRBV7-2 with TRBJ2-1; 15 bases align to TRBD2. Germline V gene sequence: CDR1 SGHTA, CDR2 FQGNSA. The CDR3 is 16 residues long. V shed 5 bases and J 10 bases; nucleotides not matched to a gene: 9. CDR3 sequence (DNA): TGTGCCAGCAGCCCAGGACTAGCGGGAGGGCCCGTGGAGCAGTTCTTC. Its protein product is CASSPGLAGGPVEQFF.

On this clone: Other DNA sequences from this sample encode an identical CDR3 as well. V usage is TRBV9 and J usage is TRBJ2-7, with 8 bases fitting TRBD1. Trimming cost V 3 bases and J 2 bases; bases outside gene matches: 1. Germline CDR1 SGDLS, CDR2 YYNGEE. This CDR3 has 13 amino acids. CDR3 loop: CASSAQGAYEQYF. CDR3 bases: TGTGCCAGCAGCGCACAGGGGGCCTACGAGCAGTACTTC.

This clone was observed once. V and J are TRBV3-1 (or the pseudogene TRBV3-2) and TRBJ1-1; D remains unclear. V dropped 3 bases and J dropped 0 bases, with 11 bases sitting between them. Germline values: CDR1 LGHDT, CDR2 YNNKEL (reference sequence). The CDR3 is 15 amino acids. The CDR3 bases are TGTGCCAGCAGCCATCGCGTCGGGGTGAACACTGAAGCTTTCTTT. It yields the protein CASSHRVGVNTEAFF.

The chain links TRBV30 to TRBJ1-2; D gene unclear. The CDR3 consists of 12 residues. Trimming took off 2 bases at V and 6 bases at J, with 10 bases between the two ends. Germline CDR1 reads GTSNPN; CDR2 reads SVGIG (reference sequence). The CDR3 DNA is TGTGCCTGGAGTCAATTACCTAATGGCTACACCTTC. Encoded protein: CAWSQLPNGYTF.

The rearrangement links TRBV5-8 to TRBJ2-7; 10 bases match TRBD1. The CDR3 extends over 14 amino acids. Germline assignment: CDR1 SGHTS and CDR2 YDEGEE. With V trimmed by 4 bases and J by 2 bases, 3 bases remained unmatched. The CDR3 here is CASSIGQGAYEQYF. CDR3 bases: TGTGCCAGCAGCATCGGACAGGGGGCCTACGAGCAGTACTTC. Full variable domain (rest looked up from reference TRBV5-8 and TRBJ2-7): EAGVTQSPTHLIKTRGQQATLRCSPISGHTSVYWYQQALGLGLQFLLWYDEGEERNRGNFPPRFSGRQFPNYSSELNVNALELEDSALYLCASSIGQGAYEQYFGPGTRLTVT.

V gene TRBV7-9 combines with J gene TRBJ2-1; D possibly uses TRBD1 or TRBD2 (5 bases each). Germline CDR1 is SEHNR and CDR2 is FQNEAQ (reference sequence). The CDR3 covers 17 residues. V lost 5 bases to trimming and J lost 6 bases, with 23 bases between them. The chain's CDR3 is CASSRGLVGPRGNEQFF. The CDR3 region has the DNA TGTGCCAGCAGCCGAGGGCTGGTGGGGCCACGTGGCAATGAGCAGTTCTTC.

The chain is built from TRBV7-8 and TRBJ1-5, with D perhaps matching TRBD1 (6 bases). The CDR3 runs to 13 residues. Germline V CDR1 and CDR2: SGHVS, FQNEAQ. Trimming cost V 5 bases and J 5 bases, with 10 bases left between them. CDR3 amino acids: CASSQRGDQPQHF. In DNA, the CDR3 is TGTGCCAGCAGCCAGAGGGGGGATCAGCCCCAGCATTTT.

CDR3: CASSVSGIYEQYF. The CDR3 DNA follows: TGTGCCAGCAGTGTCTCGGGGATCTACGAGCAGTACTTC. This chain links TRBV28 with TRBJ2-7; D may be TRBD2 (5 bases). Looked up from germline, CDR1 is MDHEN and CDR2 is SYDVKM. The CDR3 has 13 amino acids. The V and J ends lost 5 bases and 3 bases respectively, with 11 bases between them.

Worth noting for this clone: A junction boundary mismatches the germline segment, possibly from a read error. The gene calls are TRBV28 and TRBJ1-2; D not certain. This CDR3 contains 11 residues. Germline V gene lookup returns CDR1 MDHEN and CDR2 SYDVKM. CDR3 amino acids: CASSLHRTFLF. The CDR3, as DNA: TGTGCCAGCAGTTTGCACCGGACTTTTCTCTTC.

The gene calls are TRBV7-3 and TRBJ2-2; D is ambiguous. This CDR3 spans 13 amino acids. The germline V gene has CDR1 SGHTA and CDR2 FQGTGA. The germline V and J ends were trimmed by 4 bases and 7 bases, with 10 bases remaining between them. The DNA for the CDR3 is TGTGCCAGCAGCTCTGGGATGGGCGGGGAGCTGTTTTTT. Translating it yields CASSSGMGGELFF. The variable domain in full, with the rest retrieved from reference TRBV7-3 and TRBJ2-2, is GAGVSQTPSNKVTEKGKYVELRCDPISGHTALYWYRQSLGQGPEFLIYFQGTGAADDSGLPNDRFFAVRPEGSVSTLKIQRTERGDSAVYLCASSSGMGGELFFGEGSRLTVL.

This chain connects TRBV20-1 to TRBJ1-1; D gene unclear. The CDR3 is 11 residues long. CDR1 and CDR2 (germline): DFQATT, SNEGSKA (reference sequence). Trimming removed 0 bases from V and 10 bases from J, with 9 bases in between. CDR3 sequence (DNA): TGCAGTGCTAGAGATCACCGGGGAGCTTTCTTT. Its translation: CSARDHRGAFF.

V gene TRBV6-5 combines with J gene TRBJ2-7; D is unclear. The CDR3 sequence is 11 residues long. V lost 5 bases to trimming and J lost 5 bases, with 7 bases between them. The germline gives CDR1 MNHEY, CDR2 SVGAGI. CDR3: CASSLGNEQYF. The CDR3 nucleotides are TGTGCCAGCAGTCTGGGGAACGAGCAGTACTTC.

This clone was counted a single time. The CDR3 DNA is TGTGCTAGTGGTTCGGTGCGGGCCCCCACAGATACGCAGTATTTT. Amino acid sequence: CASGSVRAPTDTQYF. The rearrangement joins TRBV12-5 to TRBJ2-3; TRBD2 might be the D (5 bases). The V end was cut by 4 bases, the J end by 2 bases, with 13 bases between. The CDR3 runs 15 residues. Germline V gives CDR1 LGHNT, CDR2 FRNRAP.

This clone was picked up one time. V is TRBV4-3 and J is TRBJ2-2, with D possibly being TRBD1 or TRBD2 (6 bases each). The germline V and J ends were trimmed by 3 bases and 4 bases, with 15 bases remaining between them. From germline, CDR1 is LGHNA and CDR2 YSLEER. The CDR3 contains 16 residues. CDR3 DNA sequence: TGCGCCAGCAGCCACGGATCGGGGGCGACCACCGGGGAGCTGTTTTTT. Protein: CASSHGSGATTGELFF.

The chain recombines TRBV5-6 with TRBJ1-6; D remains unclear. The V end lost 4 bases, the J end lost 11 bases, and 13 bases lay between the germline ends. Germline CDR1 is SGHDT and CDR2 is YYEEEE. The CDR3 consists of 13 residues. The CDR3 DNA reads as TGTGCCAGCAGCCCCTCCTTAAATGCACCCCTCCACTTT. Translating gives CASSPSLNAPLHF.

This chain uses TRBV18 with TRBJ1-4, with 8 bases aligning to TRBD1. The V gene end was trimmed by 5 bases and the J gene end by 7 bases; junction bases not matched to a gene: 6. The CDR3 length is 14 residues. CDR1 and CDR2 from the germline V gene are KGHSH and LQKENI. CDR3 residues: CASSAGQGSEKLFF. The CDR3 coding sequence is TGTGCCAGCTCAGCCGGACAGGGTTCTGAAAAACTGTTTTTT.

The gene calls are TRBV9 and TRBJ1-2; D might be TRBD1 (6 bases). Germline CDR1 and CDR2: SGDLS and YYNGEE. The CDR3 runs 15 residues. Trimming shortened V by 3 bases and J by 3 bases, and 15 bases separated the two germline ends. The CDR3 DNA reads TGTGCCAGCAGCGCCCAGGGGTTTCCTGACTATGGCTACACCTTC. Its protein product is CASSAQGFPDYGYTF. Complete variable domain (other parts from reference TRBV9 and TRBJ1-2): DSGVTQTPKHLITATGQRVTLRCSPRSGDLSVYWYQQSLDQGLQFLIQYYNGEERAKGNILERFSAQQFPDLHSELNLSSLELGDSALYFCASSAQGFPDYGYTFGSGTRLTVV.

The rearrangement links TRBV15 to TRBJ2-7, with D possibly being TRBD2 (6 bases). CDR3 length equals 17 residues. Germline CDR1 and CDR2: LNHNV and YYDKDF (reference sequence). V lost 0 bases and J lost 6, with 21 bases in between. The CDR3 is CATSRDKGGGTTSEQYF. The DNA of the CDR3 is TGTGCCACCAGCAGAGATAAGGGTGGCGGGACGACCTCCGAGCAGTACTTC.

CDR3 in DNA: TGTGCCAGTGCCCTGGACAGGACTGAAAACACCATATATTTT. Translating it yields CASALDRTENTIYF. The chain has TRBV27 and TRBJ1-3, with 7 bases fitting TRBD1. In germline, CDR1 is MNHEY, CDR2 SMNVEV (reference sequence). V lost 9 bases and J lost 6; bases outside the gene matches: 11. The CDR3 totals 14 residues.

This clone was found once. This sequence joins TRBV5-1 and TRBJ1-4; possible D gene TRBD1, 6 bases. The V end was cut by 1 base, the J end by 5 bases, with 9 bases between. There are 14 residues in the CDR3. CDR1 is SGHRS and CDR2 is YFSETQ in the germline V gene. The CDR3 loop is CASSLIQGNEKLFF. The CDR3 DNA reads TGCGCCAGCAGCTTGATACAGGGAAATGAAAAACTGTTTTTT.

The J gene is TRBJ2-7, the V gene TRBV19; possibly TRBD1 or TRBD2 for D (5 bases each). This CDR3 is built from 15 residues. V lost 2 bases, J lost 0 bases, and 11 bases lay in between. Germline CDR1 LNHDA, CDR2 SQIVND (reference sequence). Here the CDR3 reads CASSIQGGGSYEQYF. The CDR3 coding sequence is TGTGCCAGTAGTATACAGGGCGGAGGCTCCTACGAGCAGTACTTC.

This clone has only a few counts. CDR3 amino acids: CASSEFAGASYNEQFF. The CDR3 DNA reads TGTGCCAGCAGTGAATTCGCGGGAGCCTCCTACAATGAGCAGTTCTTC. V is TRBV25-1 and J is TRBJ2-1; TRBD2 matches at 7 bases. Germline V gives CDR1 MGHDK, CDR2 SYGVNS. The CDR3 consists of 16 residues. V lost 1 base to trimming and J lost 0 bases; unmatched junction nucleotides: 3.

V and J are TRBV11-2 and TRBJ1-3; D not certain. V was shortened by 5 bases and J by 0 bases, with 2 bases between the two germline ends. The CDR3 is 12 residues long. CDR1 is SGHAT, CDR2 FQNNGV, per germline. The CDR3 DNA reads TGTGCCAGCAGCGCCTCTGGAAACACCATATATTTT. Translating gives CASSASGNTIYF.

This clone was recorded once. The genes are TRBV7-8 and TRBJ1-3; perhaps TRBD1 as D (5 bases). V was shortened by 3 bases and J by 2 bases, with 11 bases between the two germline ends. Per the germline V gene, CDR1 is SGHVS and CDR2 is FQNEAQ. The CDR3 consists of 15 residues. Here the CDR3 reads CASSLGRTTGNTIYF. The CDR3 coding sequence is TGTGCCAGCAGCTTGGGCAGGACAACTGGAAACACCATATATTTT.

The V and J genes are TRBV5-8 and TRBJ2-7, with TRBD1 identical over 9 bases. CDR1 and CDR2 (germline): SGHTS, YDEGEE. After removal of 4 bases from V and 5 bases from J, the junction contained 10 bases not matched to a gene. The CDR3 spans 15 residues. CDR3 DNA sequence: TGTGCCAGCAGCCCTTGGGACAGGGTCTGGGACGAGCAGTACTTC. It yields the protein CASSPWDRVWDEQYF.

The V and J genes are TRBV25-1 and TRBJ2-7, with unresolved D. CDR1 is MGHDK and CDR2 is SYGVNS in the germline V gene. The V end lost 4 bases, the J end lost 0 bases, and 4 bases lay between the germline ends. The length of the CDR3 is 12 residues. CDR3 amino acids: CASSGSSYEQYF. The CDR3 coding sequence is TGTGCCAGCAGTGGGAGCTCCTACGAGCAGTACTTC.

The chain's CDR3 is CASSTTSGRNEQFF. CDR3 DNA sequence: TGCGCCAGCAGTACGACTAGCGGGAGAAATGAGCAGTTCTTC. The chain is built from TRBV10-2 and TRBJ2-1; 12 bases line up with TRBD2. With 5 bases clipped from V and 7 bases from J, the junction kept 3 bases outside the gene matches. The germline V gene has CDR1 WSHSY and CDR2 SAAADI. The CDR3 covers 14 residues.

This chain's CDR3 is CATSRWYF. The CDR3 DNA is TGTGCCACCTCCAGGTGGTACTTC. The chain has TRBV27 and TRBJ2-7, with D unresolved. V shed 10 bases and J shed 12 bases, with 10 bases lying between them. This CDR3 has 8 amino acids. CDR1 MNHEY and CDR2 SMNVEV come from the germline V gene (reference sequence).

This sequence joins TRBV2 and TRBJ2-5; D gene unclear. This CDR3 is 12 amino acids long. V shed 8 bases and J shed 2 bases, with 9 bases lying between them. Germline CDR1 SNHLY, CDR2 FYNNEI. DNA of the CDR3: TGTGCCAGCTCTAGGGTGCAAGAGACCCAGTACTTC. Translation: CASSRVQETQYF.